These T cell receptor beta chains were read from a single sample in a study of T cells in Graves' hyperthyroidism and ophthalmopathy. TCRdb called the multiplex PCR reads again in MiXCR, with one record for every CDR3 protein. Of about 640,000 distinct CDR3 sequences listed, more than 14% were seen once; the top ten hold under 15%. The sequenced material came from blood. These receptors were collected from a woman aged 45-60 years with Graves' ophthalmopathy. Both conserved end residues are part of each CDR3. D genes are given only for firm matches. The size field is filled for only some rows; it gives once, few, many or a size class.

13	NA	TRBV6-1	TRBJ1-4	NA	TGTGCCAGCAGTACACACAGGATTGAAAAACTGTTTTTT	CASSTHRIEKLFF
17	NA	TRBV28	TRBJ2-3	NA	TGTGCCAGCCACCCCAGTCTCTGGCGGGGCTCCGCAGATACGCAGTATTTT	CASHPSLWRGSADTQYF
16	NA	TRBV3-1	TRBJ1-5	TRBD1	TGTGCCAGCAGCCTGGGACAGGCTAATCGGGCTCAGCCCCAGCATTTT	CASSLGQANRAQPQHF
15	many	TRBV5-8	TRBJ2-5	NA	TGTGCCAGCAGATCAAATTTGGGATTGCAAGAGACCCAGTACTTC	CASRSNLGLQETQYF
16	NA	TRBV5-1	TRBJ2-3	NA	TGCGCCAGCAGCTTGGATTGGGTGCAGGCTTCCGATACGCAGTATTTT	CASSLDWVQASDTQYF
14	NA	TRBV6-1	TRBJ2-2	NA	TGTGCCAGCAGTTTTATTAGGAACACCGGGGAGCTGTTTTTT	CASSFIRNTGELFF
13	few	TRBV30	TRBJ1-5	TRBD1	TGTGCCTGGCACACAGGGGACGGTCAGCCCCAGCATTTT	CAWHTGDGQPQHF
14	NA	TRBV6-1	TRBJ1-1	NA	TGTGCCAGCAGGACTGGGGGGGTGAACACTGAAGCTTTCTTT	CASRTGGVNTEAFF
15	NA	TRBV5-6	TRBJ2-1	NA	TGTGCCAGCAGCGCGGGATTGACAGGGTTGCATGAGCAGTTCTTC	CASSAGLTGLHEQFF
18	NA	TRBV18	TRBJ1-1	TRBD1	TGTGCCAGCTCACCATGGTTGGGACAGGTGGCCTCTGGGGCTGAAGCTTTCTTT	CASSPWLGQVASGAEAFF
15	NA	TRBV7-9	TRBJ2-7	TRBD2	TGTGCCAGCAGCACTACTAGCGGGAGTACCTACGAGCAGTACTTC	CASSTTSGSTYEQYF
14	few	TRBV24-1	TRBJ2-2	NA	TGTGCCACCAGTGAAGCCGGACGGAACGGGGAGCTGTTTTTT	CATSEAGRNGELFF
14	many	TRBV11-3	TRBJ2-1	NA	TGTGCCAGCAGTCTCATCGCCTCCTACAATGAGCAGTTCTTC	CASSLIASYNEQFF
18	many	TRBV2	TRBJ1-5	NA	TGTGCCAGCAGTCCCGCCAGTATAGGGGATGTAAGCAATCAGCCCCAGCATTTT	CASSPASIGDVSNQPQHF
12	NA	TRBV4-2	TRBJ2-7	NA	TGTGCCAGCAGCCAAAATTGGGACGAGCAGTACTTC	CASSQNWDEQYF
16	many	TRBV4-2	TRBJ1-5	TRBD1	TGTGCCAGCAGCCAACGAGGACAGGTACGCAATCAGCCCCAGCATTTT	CASSQRGQVRNQPQHF
16	NA	TRBV25-1	TRBJ1-6	NA	TGTGCCAGCAGTGACCATCGGAGGTCAAGTAATTCACCCCTCCGCTTT	CASSDHRRSSNSPLRF
12	once	TRBV6-1	TRBJ2-1	NA	TGTGCCAGCAGTGTGTTTGTGCGGGAGCAGTTCTTC	CASSVFVREQFF
14	few	TRBV19	TRBJ2-1	TRBD2	TGTGCCAGTACTCCCCTAGCGGGATCCCATGAGCAGTTCTTC	CASTPLAGSHEQFF